The 7 T cell receptor beta chains listed next were all sequenced from one sample in a study of cytomegalovirus exposure and HLA in healthy donors. PCR was performed using 60 Vbeta and 13 Jbeta primers. The data were produced by immunoSEQ multiplex PCR, yet TCRdb's version contains in-frame clones alone and is incomplete. The table records some 180,000 clones, more than 60% of them present only once. The sample was PBMCs. Every receptor here comes from a young man in good health and CMV-seronegative.

V and J are TRBV27 and TRBJ2-2, with 7 bases matching TRBD1. This CDR3 spans 15 amino acids. V gave up 6 bases and J gave up 6 bases; unmatched junction bases: 10. The germline CDR1 and CDR2 sequences are MNHEY and SMNVEV (reference sequence). CDR3 amino acids: CASRGRTGPSGELFF. CDR3 DNA sequence: TGTGCCAGCAGGGGAAGGACAGGACCATCCGGGGAGCTGTTTTTT.

With regard to this clone: Other DNA sequences in this sample translate to the same CDR3. V usage is TRBV7-9 and J usage is TRBJ2-1; possible D gene TRBD2, 5 bases. V was shortened by 0 bases and J by 9 bases, with 6 bases between the two germline ends. Germline lookup yields CDR1 SEHNR and CDR2 FQNEAQ (reference sequence). The length of the CDR3 is 12 residues. In DNA, the CDR3 is TGTGCCAGCAGCTTAGCGGGAGTTGAGCAGTTCTTC. This sequence encodes CASSLAGVEQFF. The full variable domain, with the rest looked up from reference TRBV7-9 and TRBJ2-1, is DTGVSQNPRHKITKRGQNVTFRCDPISEHNRLYWYRQTLGQGPEFLTYFQNEAQLEKSRLLSDRFSAERPKGSFSTLEIQRTEQGDSAMYLCASSLAGVEQFFGPGTRLTVL.

This clone was found once. CDR3 DNA sequence: TGTGCCAGCAGCCGAGAGGGACAGTTGATGAGCTATGGCTACACCTTC. Protein product: CASSREGQLMSYGYTF. The chain employs TRBV4-2 and TRBJ1-2; 7 nucleotides match TRBD1. The CDR3 has 16 residues. Per the germline V gene, CDR1 is LGHNA and CDR2 is YNFKEQ. The junction had 12 bases not matched to a gene; V was cut back by 4 bases and J by 4 bases.

This chain links TRBV4-3 with TRBJ2-7, with a tentative D call TRBD1 (6 bases). The CDR3 sequence is 16 residues long. The germline V and J ends were trimmed by 2 bases and 2 bases, with 16 bases remaining between them. Germline V lookup: CDR1 LGHNA, CDR2 YSLEER. CDR3 amino acids: CASSQSSGTKAYEQYF. Written as DNA, the CDR3 is TGCGCCAGCAGCCAATCCTCCGGGACAAAAGCCTACGAGCAGTACTTC.

The chain uses TRBV5-1 and TRBJ2-1; D might be TRBD1 (5 bases). Per germline, CDR1 SGHRS and CDR2 YFSETQ. CDR3 size: 16 residues. V was cut by 0 bases and J by 5 bases, with 15 bases left in between. The CDR3: CASSLGAGSGHNEQFF. The DNA of the CDR3 is TGCGCCAGCAGCTTGGGTGCAGGGTCTGGTCACAATGAGCAGTTCTTC.

The V gene is TRBV29-1, the J gene TRBJ1-1, with unresolved D. The CDR3 covers 10 residues. Trimming stripped 3 bases from V and 6 bases from J, with 5 bases between. Germline V gene sequence: CDR1 SQVTM, CDR2 ANQGSEA. As DNA, the CDR3 is TGCAGCGTTGACGGTGCTGAAGCTTTCTTT. It translates to CSVDGAEAFF.

The chain carries TRBV18 and TRBJ1-5; D is perhaps TRBD1 (5 bases). Germline values: CDR1 KGHSH, CDR2 LQKENI. Deletions cut 3 bases from V and 2 bases from J, with 11 bases between. The CDR3 spans 15 residues. The CDR3 coding sequence is TGTGCCAGCTCACCCTCGGGGGTAGGCAATCAGCCCCAGCATTTT. The encoded protein is CASSPSGVGNQPQHF.